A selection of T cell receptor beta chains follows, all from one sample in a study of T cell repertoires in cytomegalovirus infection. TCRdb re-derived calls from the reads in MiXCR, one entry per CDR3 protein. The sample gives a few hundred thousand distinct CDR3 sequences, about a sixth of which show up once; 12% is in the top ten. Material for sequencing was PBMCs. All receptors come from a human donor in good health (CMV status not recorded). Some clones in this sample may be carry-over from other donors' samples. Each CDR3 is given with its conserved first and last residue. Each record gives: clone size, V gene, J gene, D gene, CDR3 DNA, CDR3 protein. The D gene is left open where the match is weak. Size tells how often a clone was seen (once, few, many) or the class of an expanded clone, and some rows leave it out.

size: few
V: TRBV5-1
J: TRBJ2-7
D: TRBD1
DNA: TGCGCCAGCAGCTTCCTGACAGGGGTCTACGAGCAGTACTTC
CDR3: CASSFLTGVYEQYF

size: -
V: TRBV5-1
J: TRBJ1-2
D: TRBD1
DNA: TGCGCCAGCAGCCCGGGACAGGGATACGACTATGGCTACACCTTC
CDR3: CASSPGQGYDYGYTF

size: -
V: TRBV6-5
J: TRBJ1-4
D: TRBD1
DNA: TGTGCCAGCAGACCCGGTAGAGGGGGCCTCCGCACAGGGAAACTGTTTTTT
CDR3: CASRPGRGGLRTGKLFF

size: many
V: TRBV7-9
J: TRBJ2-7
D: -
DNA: TGTGCCAGCAGCTTAGAGCAGGGGACCTACGAGCAGTACTTC
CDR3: CASSLEQGTYEQYF

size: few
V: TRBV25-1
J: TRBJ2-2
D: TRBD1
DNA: TGTGCCAGCCTACAGGGGCCCACCGGGGAGCTGTTTTTT
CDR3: CASLQGPTGELFF

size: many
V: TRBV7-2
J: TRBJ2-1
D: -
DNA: TGTGCCAGCAGCTTTAGCGGCTCCTACAATGAGCAGTTCTTC
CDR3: CASSFSGSYNEQFF

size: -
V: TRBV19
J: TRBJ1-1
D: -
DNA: TGTGCAGCGACTTCATCCGGGAGCACTGAAGCTTTCTTT
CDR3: CAATSSGSTEAFF

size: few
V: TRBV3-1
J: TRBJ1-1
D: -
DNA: TGTGCCAGCAGCCCCATCAAGGGGGACGGAGACAGGTTTGGGACTGAAGCTTTCTTT
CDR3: CASSPIKGDGDRFGTEAFF

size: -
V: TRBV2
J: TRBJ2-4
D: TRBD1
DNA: TGTGCCAGCAGTGTCGACAGGGAAAACATTCAGTACTTC
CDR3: CASSVDRENIQYF

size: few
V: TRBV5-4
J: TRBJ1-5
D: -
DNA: TGTGCCAGCAGCTTGGTGTCAGACAGCAATCAGCCCCAGCATTTT
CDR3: CASSLVSDSNQPQHF

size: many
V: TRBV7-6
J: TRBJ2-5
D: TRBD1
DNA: TGTGCCAGCAGCTCAGAGACAGGGAGTCAAGAGACCCAGTACTTC
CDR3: CASSSETGSQETQYF

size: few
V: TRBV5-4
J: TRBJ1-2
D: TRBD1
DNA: TGTGCCAGCAGCCTAGACAGGGCGGGCTATGGCTACACCTTC
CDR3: CASSLDRAGYGYTF

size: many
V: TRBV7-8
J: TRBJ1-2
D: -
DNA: TGTGCCAGCAGCTCCGGGACCCCCGACCAATATGGCTACACCTTC
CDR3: CASSSGTPDQYGYTF

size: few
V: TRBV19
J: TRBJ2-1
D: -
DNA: TGTGCCAGTAGTATATCGAGTCGGGGGCTCTCCTACAATGAGCAGTTCTTC
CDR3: CASSISSRGLSYNEQFF

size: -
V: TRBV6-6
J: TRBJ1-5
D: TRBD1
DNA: TGTGCCAGCTGTCCGGGTCAGGGGGATGGTCAGCCCCAGCATTTT
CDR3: CASCPGQGDGQPQHF

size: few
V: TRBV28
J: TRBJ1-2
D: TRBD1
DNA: TGTGCCAGCAGTTTATCAGGGACAGGGGGTCTTATCTATGGCTACACCTTC
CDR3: CASSLSGTGGLIYGYTF

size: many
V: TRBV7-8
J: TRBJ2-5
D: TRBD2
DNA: TGTGCCAGCAGCCTCGGACTAGCGGCGCAGCAAGAGACCCAGTACTTC
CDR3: CASSLGLAAQQETQYF

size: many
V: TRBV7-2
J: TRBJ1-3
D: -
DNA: TGTGCCAGCAGCTTAGGGCCAGTATCTGGAAACACCATATATTTT
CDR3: CASSLGPVSGNTIYF

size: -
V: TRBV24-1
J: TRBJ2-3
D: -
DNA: TGTGCCACCAGTGACTACACGCCGGGGCCCACAGATACGCAGTATTTT
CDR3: CATSDYTPGPTDTQYF

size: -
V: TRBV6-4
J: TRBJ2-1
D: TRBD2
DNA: TGTGCCAGCAGTTTCGGACTAGCGGTCCGGGATGAGCAGTTCTTC
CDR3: CASSFGLAVRDEQFF

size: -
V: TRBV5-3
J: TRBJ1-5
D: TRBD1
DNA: TGTGCCAGAAGCCTCCGGGACAGAAAGGGAGGGAATCAGCCCCAGCATTTT
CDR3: CARSLRDRKGGNQPQHF

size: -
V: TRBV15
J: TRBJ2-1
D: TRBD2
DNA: TGTGCCACCAGCCGCTACCCTAGCGGGTACAATGAGCAGTTCTTC
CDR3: CATSRYPSGYNEQFF

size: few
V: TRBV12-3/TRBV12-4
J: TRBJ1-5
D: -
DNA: TGTGCCAGCAGTTTTCTGTTATCGGCAGTTAGCAATCAGCCCCAGCATTTT
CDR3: CASSFLLSAVSNQPQHF

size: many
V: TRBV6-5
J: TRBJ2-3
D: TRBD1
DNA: TGTGCCAGCAGTTACCGGACCGCCCACCAACAGGGGGTAACGCAGTATTTT
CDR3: CASSYRTAHQQGVTQYF

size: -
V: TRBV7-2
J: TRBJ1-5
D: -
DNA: TGTGCCAGCAGCACACTAGGGGGAGATTATCAGCCCCAGCATTTT
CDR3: CASSTLGGDYQPQHF

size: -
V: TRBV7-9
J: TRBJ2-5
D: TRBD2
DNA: TGTGCCAGCAGAAGAGGACTAGTGCTACAAGAGACCCAGTACTTC
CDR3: CASRRGLVLQETQYF

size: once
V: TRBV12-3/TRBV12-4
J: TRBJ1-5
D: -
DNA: TGTGCCAGCAGTTTCCAGATTATTCAGCCCCAGCATTTT
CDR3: CASSFQIIQPQHF

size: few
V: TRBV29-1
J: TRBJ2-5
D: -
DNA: TGCAGCGGAGGGGGGCGGGAAGAGACCCAGTACTTC
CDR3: CSGGGREETQYF

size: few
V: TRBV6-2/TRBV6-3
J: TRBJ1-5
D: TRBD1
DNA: TGTGCCAGCAGCGAGACAGGGTTAAGCAATCAGCCCCAGCATTTT
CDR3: CASSETGLSNQPQHF

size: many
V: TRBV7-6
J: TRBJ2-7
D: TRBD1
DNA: TGTGCCAGCAGCTTGGGACAGCTTTCGTACGAGCAGTACTTC
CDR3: CASSLGQLSYEQYF

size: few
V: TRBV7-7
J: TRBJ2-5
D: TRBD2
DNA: TGTGCTAGCAGCTTATCCACGTCTAGCGGGGTAGAGACCCAGTACTTC
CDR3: CASSLSTSSGVETQYF

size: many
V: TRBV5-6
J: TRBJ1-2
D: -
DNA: TGTGCCAGCAGCTTCGTAGGGATGAATGGCTACACCTTC
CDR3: CASSFVGMNGYTF

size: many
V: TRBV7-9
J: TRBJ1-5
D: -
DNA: TGTGCCAGCAGCTTAGATGGGCCTCAGCCCCAGCATTTT
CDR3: CASSLDGPQPQHF

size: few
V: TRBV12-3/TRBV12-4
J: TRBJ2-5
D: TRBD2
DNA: TGTGCCAGCAGTTTAAATCTAGCGGGTGTAGAGACCCAGTACTTC
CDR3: CASSLNLAGVETQYF

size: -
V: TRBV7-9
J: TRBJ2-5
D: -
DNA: TGTGCCAGCAGCTTCGGTCCGGAGACCCAGTACTTC
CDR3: CASSFGPETQYF

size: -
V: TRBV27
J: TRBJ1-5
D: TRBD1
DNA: TGTGCCAGCAGTATGACACCGGGACAGCTTCAGCCCCAGCATTTT
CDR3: CASSMTPGQLQPQHF

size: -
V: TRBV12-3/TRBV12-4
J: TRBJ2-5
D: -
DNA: TGTGCCAGCAGGAGGGGACAAACCCAAGAGACCCAGTACTTC
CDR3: CASRRGQTQETQYF

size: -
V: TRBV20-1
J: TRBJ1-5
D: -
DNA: TGCAGTGCTAGAGACAGTAATAACAATCAGCCCCAGCATTTT
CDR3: CSARDSNNNQPQHF

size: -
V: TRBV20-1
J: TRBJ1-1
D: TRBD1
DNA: TGCAGTGCTAGAGATCCCCGAGGGGGCATGAACACTGAAGCTTTCTTT
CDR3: CSARDPRGGMNTEAFF

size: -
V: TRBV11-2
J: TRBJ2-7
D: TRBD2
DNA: TGTGCCAGCAGCTCGGGACTAGCCCGCTACGAGCAGTACTTC
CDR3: CASSSGLARYEQYF

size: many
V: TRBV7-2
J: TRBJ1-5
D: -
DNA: TGTGCCAGCAGTTTCCAGTTCCATAGCAATCAGCCCCAGCATTTT
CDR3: CASSFQFHSNQPQHF

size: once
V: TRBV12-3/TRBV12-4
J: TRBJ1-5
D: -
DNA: TGTGCCAGCAGGTCGTCGGGGACACTAGGGCCCCAGCATTTT
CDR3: CASRSSGTLGPQHF

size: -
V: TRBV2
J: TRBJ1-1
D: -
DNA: TGTGCCAGCAGTGTTCAGGGCATGAACACTGAAGCTTTCTTT
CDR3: CASSVQGMNTEAFF

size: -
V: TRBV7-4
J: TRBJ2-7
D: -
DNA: TGTGCCAGCACCCGCAACGGAGGCTACGAGCAGTACTTC
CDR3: CASTRNGGYEQYF

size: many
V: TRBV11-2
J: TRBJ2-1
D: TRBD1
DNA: TGTGCCAGCAACCGGGACAGGTACAATGAGCAGTTCTTC
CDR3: CASNRDRYNEQFF

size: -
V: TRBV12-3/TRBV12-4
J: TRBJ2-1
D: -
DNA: TGTGCCAGCAGTTTTTCCTGGAACAATGAGCAGTTCTTC
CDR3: CASSFSWNNEQFF

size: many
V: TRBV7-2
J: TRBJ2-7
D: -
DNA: TGTGCCAGCAGCCCGAGGTTTGTAGTGGAGAGCTCCTACGAGCAGTACTTC
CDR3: CASSPRFVVESSYEQYF

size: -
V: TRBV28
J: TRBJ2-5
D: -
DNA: TGTGCCAGCAGTCAACCGGAGACCCAGTACTTC
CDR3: CASSQPETQYF